These 22 T cell receptor beta chains share one sample of origin, sequenced in a study of blood T cell repertoires in COVID-19. The assay was immunoSEQ multiplex PCR, and TCRdb's table has in-frame clones only and misses some. Of around 30,000 clones listed, around 87% are singletons. The sample taken for sequencing was peripheral blood. These receptors all come from a man aged 45 to 65 with active or convalescent COVID-19.

This sequence joins TRBV18 and TRBJ1-5; D unresolved. CDR3 length: 17 amino acids. The germline V gene encodes CDR1 KGHSH and CDR2 LQKENI. V lost 1 base and J 0 bases, leaving 13 bases between the germline ends. In DNA form, the CDR3 reads TGTGCCAGCTCACCACTAAGGGAGCCGGATAGCAATCAGCCCCAGCATTTT. This translates into CASSPLREPDSNQPQHF.

The rearrangement joins TRBV19 to TRBJ2-1; 7 nucleotides match TRBD1. With 4 bases clipped from V and 7 bases from J, the junction kept 10 bases outside the gene matches. Germline values: CDR1 LNHDA, CDR2 SQIVND (reference sequence). The CDR3 runs 15 residues. CDR3 amino acids: CASSTPTGMRNEQFF. CDR3 in DNA: TGTGCCAGTAGTACTCCGACAGGGATGAGGAATGAGCAGTTCTTC.

V gene TRBV9 combines with J gene TRBJ2-1; 8 nucleotides align to TRBD2. Germline V gene data show CDR1 as SGDLS and CDR2 as YYNGEE. The V gene end was trimmed by 0 bases and the J gene end by 4 bases; junction bases not matched to a gene: 9. This CDR3 spans 17 amino acids. As DNA, the CDR3 is TGTGCCAGCAGCGTAGTACCGGGAGGGCCCTTTTACAATGAGCAGTTCTTC. It encodes CASSVVPGGPFYNEQFF. Full variable domain (remainder filled in from reference TRBV9 and TRBJ2-1): DSGVTQTPKHLITATGQRVTLRCSPRSGDLSVYWYQQSLDQGLQFLIQYYNGEERAKGNILERFSAQQFPDLHSELNLSSLELGDSALYFCASSVVPGGPFYNEQFFGPGTRLTVL.

The CDR3: CASSLVAGGMISTDTQYF. Written as DNA, the CDR3 is TGTGCCAGCAGCTTGGTAGCGGGAGGAATGATTAGCACAGATACGCAGTATTTT. V and J are TRBV5-6 and TRBJ2-3; 10 bases fit TRBD2. The CDR3 totals 18 residues. Trimming removed 0 bases from V and 0 bases from J; junction bases left unmatched: 7. Germline CDR1 reads SGHDT; CDR2 reads YYEEEE.

This sequence joins TRBV5-4 and TRBJ2-3, with 10 bases aligning to TRBD2. CDR3 length: 15 residues. Losses at the gene ends were 4 bases for V and 1 base for J; bases not matched to a gene: 3. Per germline, CDR1 SGHNT and CDR2 YYREEE (reference sequence). This CDR3 is CASSVLAGGTDTQYF. The CDR3 DNA sequence: TGTGCCAGCAGCGTCCTAGCGGGAGGCACAGATACGCAGTATTTT.

The chain is built from TRBV5-6 and TRBJ2-7, with 11 nucleotides matching TRBD1. The ends lost 3 bases at V and 4 bases at J; junction bases unmatched: 6. This CDR3 is 15 amino acids long. Germline V gives CDR1 SGHDT, CDR2 YYEEEE. The CDR3 protein is CASSWTGGLGYEQYF. CDR3 bases: TGTGCCAGCAGCTGGACAGGGGGCTTAGGGTACGAGCAGTACTTC.

CDR3 protein: CASSFSSYEQYF. The DNA for the CDR3 is TGTGCCAGCAGCTTTAGCTCCTACGAGCAGTACTTC. The chain employs TRBV5-4 and TRBJ2-7; D gene unclear. V was trimmed by 2 bases and J by 0 bases, leaving 3 bases between them. Germline CDR1 is SGHNT and CDR2 is YYREEE (reference sequence). The CDR3 loop spans 12 amino acids. Full variable domain (missing parts from reference TRBV5-4 and TRBJ2-7): ETGVTQSPTHLIKTRGQQVTLRCSSQSGHNTVSWYQQALGQGPQFIFQYYREEENGRGNFPPRFSGLQFPNYSSELNVNALELDDSALYLCASSFSSYEQYFGPGTRLTVT.

This clone was detected only once. The V gene is TRBV5-6, the J gene TRBJ2-1; no clear D gene. Trimming stripped 4 bases from V and 10 bases from J, with 9 bases between. Germline lookup yields CDR1 SGHDT and CDR2 YYEEEE. The CDR3 is made up of 11 amino acids. The CDR3, as DNA: TGTGCCAGCAGCCAACACGGGGAGCAGTTCTTC. Its translation is CASSQHGEQFF.

The chain links TRBV7-8 to TRBJ2-7, with 9 bases matching TRBD1. The CDR3 contains 17 residues. After removal of 2 bases from V and 2 bases from J, the junction contained 10 bases not matched to a gene. The germline CDR1 and CDR2 sequences are SGHVS and FQNEAQ. In DNA, the CDR3 is TGTGCCAGCAGCTTACCTCCGGGACAGGGCATTACCTACGAGCAGTACTTC. The encoded protein is CASSLPPGQGITYEQYF. Drawing the rest from reference TRBV7-8 and TRBJ2-7, the complete variable domain is GAGVSQSPRYKVAKRGQDVALRCDPISGHVSLFWYQQALGQGPEFLTYFQNEAQLDKSGLPSDRFFAERPEGSVSTLKIQRTQQEDSAVYLCASSLPPGQGITYEQYFGPGTRLTVT.

The CDR3 DNA follows: TGCGCCAGCAGTGTCAGCGGGAGGTACGACAATGAGCAGTTCTTC. This translates into CASSVSGRYDNEQFF. V is TRBV4-1 and J is TRBJ2-1; 9 bases are shared with TRBD2. The CDR3 has 15 amino acids. CDR1 is MGHRA and CDR2 is YSYEKL in the germline V gene. The junction had 8 bases not matched to a gene; V was cut back by 6 bases and J by 5 bases.

The J gene is TRBJ2-5, the V gene TRBV29-1; D uncertain. Germline-derived CDR1 and CDR2 are SQVTM and ANQGSEA. There are 15 residues in the CDR3. Trimming left V 6 bases short and J 0 bases short, with 17 bases between. The CDR3 is CSVARSLQYQETQYF. As DNA, the CDR3 is TGCAGCGTAGCACGAAGCTTACAGTACCAAGAGACCCAGTACTTC.

V usage is TRBV6-5 and J usage is TRBJ1-3; D is unclear. V shed 6 bases and J shed 0 bases, with 9 bases lying between them. The germline gives CDR1 MNHEY, CDR2 SVGAGI. This CDR3 has 14 amino acids. The CDR3 DNA reads TGTGCCAGCAGGGTCACATACTCTGGAAACACCATATATTTT. It yields the protein CASRVTYSGNTIYF.

J is TRBJ2-5 and V is TRBV5-1, with D perhaps TRBD2 (7 bases). V lost 5 bases, J lost 4 bases, and 12 bases lay in between. Germline CDR1 and CDR2: SGHRS and YFSETQ. The CDR3 consists of 13 residues. CDR3 sequence: CASSPGGPETQYF. CDR3 nucleotide sequence: TGCGCCAGCAGTCCCGGGGGGCCAGAGACCCAGTACTTC. The full variable domain, with the rest looked up from reference TRBV5-1 and TRBJ2-5, is KAGVTQTPRYLIKTRGQQVTLSCSPISGHRSVSWYQQTPGQGLQFLFEYFSETQRNKGNFPGRFSGRQFSNSRSEMNVSTLELGDSALYLCASSPGGPETQYFGPGTRLLVL.

The chain recombines TRBV6-5 with TRBJ2-5; TRBD1 matches at 8 bases. CDR1 MNHEY and CDR2 SVGAGI come from the germline V gene. Germline trimming cut 6 bases from V and 4 bases from J; bases unmatched to any gene: 7. This CDR3 is built from 14 residues. CDR3 loop: CASSLTTGGETQYF. CDR3 bases: TGTGCCAGCAGCTTAACAACAGGGGGAGAGACCCAGTACTTC.

The rearrangement joins TRBV18 to TRBJ2-3; TRBD2 aligns across 12 bases. V gave up 3 bases and J gave up 2 bases; unmatched junction bases: 12. This CDR3 has 19 residues. CDR1 KGHSH and CDR2 LQKENI come from the germline V gene. For the CDR3, the DNA is TGTGCCAGCTCACCCGGCGTGACTAGCGGGAGCTCTCACACAGATACGCAGTATTTT. Protein: CASSPGVTSGSSHTDTQYF.

The chain is built from TRBV4-2 and TRBJ2-3; D is perhaps TRBD2 (6 bases). Germline values: CDR1 LGHNA, CDR2 YNFKEQ. This CDR3 spans 16 amino acids. The V gene lost 0 bases and the J gene lost 1 base, with 11 bases spanning the gap. The CDR3 loop reads CASSQEAGGGTDTQYF. The CDR3 nucleotides are TGTGCCAGCAGCCAAGAAGCTGGCGGGGGCACAGATACGCAGTATTTT.

V usage is TRBV28 and J usage is TRBJ2-1; TRBD2 agrees at 14 bases. CDR1 is MDHEN and CDR2 is SYDVKM in the germline V gene. Unmatched junction bases numbered 5, after V lost 5 bases and J lost 8 bases. The CDR3 is 15 residues long. The CDR3 nucleotides read TGTGCCAGCAGTCAGACTAGCGGGAGGGTGGATGAGCAGTTCTTC. Its translation is CASSQTSGRVDEQFF.

A single count supports this clone. The chain is built from TRBV4-1 and TRBJ2-5, with TRBD2 matching 7 bases. The CDR3 totals 15 residues. The germline V gene encodes CDR1 MGHRA and CDR2 YSYEKL. The V and J ends lost 1 base and 2 bases, in that order; junction bases with no gene match: 4. The CDR3 bases are TGCGCCAGCAGCCAAGGGCTAGCGGAACAAGAGACCCAGTACTTC. It codes for CASSQGLAEQETQYF.

The chain uses TRBV12-3 or TRBV12-4 and TRBJ1-1; TRBD1 is a possible D gene (6 bases). Between the trimmed V and J ends, which lost 5 bases and 1 base, there was a span of 8 bases. This CDR3 is built from 13 residues. For the CDR3, the DNA is TGTGCCAGCAGTCGGACAGCGAACACTGAAGCTTTCTTT. The encoded protein is CASSRTANTEAFF.

This chain connects TRBV15 to TRBJ2-2; D remains ambiguous. The CDR3 totals 17 residues. Germline CDR1 reads LNHNV; CDR2 reads YYDKDF (reference sequence). Deletions cut 4 bases from V and 2 bases from J, with 17 bases between. CDR3 DNA sequence: TGTGCCACCAGCAATCACCGCGGCGGTATTAACACCGGGGAGCTGTTTTTT. Its protein is CATSNHRGGINTGELFF.

This chain connects TRBV4-1 to TRBJ1-5, with D perhaps matching TRBD1 (6 bases). Germline CDR1 reads MGHRA; CDR2 reads YSYEKL. Trimming took 4 bases from V and 4 from J, leaving 14 bases between them. The CDR3 length is 15 residues. The chain's CDR3 is CASSPYRVENQPQHF. DNA for the CDR3: TGCGCCAGCAGCCCATACAGGGTAGAGAATCAGCCCCAGCATTTT.

V usage is TRBV28 and J usage is TRBJ1-5, with TRBD1 matching over 8 bases. V lost 6 bases to trimming and J lost 2 bases; unmatched junction nucleotides: 6. The germline V gene has CDR1 MDHEN and CDR2 SYDVKM. The CDR3 runs to 15 residues. CDR3 sequence reads: CASSSDRGGNQPQHF. The CDR3 DNA reads TGTGCCAGCAGCTCAGACAGGGGAGGCAATCAGCCCCAGCATTTT.